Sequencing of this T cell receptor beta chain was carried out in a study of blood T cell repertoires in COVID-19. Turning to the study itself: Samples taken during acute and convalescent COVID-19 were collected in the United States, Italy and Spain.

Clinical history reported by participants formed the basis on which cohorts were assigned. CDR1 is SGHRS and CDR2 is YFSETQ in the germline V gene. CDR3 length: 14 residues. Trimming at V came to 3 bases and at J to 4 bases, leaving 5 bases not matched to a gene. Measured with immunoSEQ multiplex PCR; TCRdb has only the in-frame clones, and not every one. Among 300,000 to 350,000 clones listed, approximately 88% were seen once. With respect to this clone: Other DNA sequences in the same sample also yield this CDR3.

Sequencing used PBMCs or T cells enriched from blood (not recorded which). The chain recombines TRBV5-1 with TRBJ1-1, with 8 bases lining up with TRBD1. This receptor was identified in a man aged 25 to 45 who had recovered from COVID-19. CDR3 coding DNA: TGCGCCAGCAGCTCGCAGGGGGCGGGCACTGAAGCTTTCTTT. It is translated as CASSSQGAGTEAFF.